This TCR beta chain was sequenced during a study of tumor-infiltrating lymphocytes in primary liver carcinoma. The germline V gene encodes CDR1 SGHKS and CDR2 YYEKEE (reference sequence). V lost 7 bases and J lost 2, with 19 bases in between. The CDR3 loop spans 16 amino acids. cDNA specific to TCR beta was made from around 470 ng of total RNA, with a constant-region primer employed for priming. ARM-PCR was slightly modified, and three nested multiplex PCR rounds with it gave rise to the TCR beta libraries. A C-beta reverse primer and TRBV1-TRBV30 forward primers served in each of the first two PCR rounds, at about 10 cycles apiece. TCRdb itself ran the multiplex PCR reads through MiXCR, one entry per CDR3 protein. The repertoire holds approximately 110,000 distinct CDR3 sequences, 55% to 75% seen once, with approximately 8.9% in the top ten. Taking roughly 20-34 mg of unsorted bulk tissue, the authors co-extracted RNA and DNA.

This sequence originates from a woman aged 60-75 years with primary liver carcinoma and hepatitis B virus infection. Sequencing was carried out using liver tumor tissue from sampling region 3. The subset here: tumor region T3, left-lateral pole. The chain recombines TRBV5-5 with TRBJ1-5; D is uncertain. Here the CDR3 DNA reads TGTGCCAGCCGGAGGACCCTTGCAAGCGGCAATCAGCCCCAGCATTTT. It encodes CASRRTLASGNQPQHF.